This record covers a single T cell receptor (beta chain). The antigen is not known. In the ViraFEST assay, antigen-specific CD4+ clonotypes were identified by expansion after peptide-pool stimulation. Once cultured for more than nine days, the cells underwent separation to obtain CD4+ T cells. Vaccinated participants had no history of SARS-CoV-2 infection and tested negative for nucleocapsid antibodies. This specimen belongs to a study of vaccination effects on CD4 cells after COVID-19. The protocol was immunoSEQ multiplex PCR, while the TCRdb copy is restricted to in-frame clones and leaves out a portion. The repertoire holds tens of thousands of clones, with 65% to 80% as singletons. Germline CDR1 WSHSY, CDR2 SAAADI. The CDR3 covers 13 residues. V lost 11 bases and J 3 bases, leaving 13 bases between the germline ends.

Sequences were derived from CD4+ T cells from PBMCs cultured with HCoV-NL63 spike peptides, sampled before COVID-19 vaccination. This TCR was recovered from a human donor who received a COVID-19 vaccine. The chain employs TRBV10-2 and TRBJ2-2; a possible D gene is TRBD2 (7 bases). The CDR3 sequence is CAGGAGDTGELFF. In nucleotides, the CDR3 is TGCGCCGGGGGGGCAGGGGACACCGGGGAGCTGTTTTTT.